This T cell receptor (beta chain) stems from a study of cytomegalovirus exposure and HLA in healthy donors. Overall study: Early released data had approximately 86 million unique TCRs, all coming from HLA-typed donors. Study-wide points: Among TCR beta chains of equal frequency, HLA-associated ones were more clonally expanded in a later analysis. About 87% or about 30% of the time was how often most TCR beta V segments were productive, according to an earlier analysis. The study reported that TCR beta sequences accurately predicted HLA-A and HLA-B alleles in most subjects.

PCR involved 60 Vbeta and 13 Jbeta primers. TCRdb's table, derived via immunoSEQ multiplex PCR, lists solely in-frame clones and lacks some. The sample holds some 190,000 clones, roughly 86% seen once. Trimming removed 4 bases from V and 1 base from J, with 13 bases in between. The length of the CDR3 is 15 residues. From germline, CDR1 is SGHVS and CDR2 FNYEAQ. Note on this clone: Its antigen is as yet unknown.

The clonotype originates from a woman aged 18-29 years in good health and CMV-seronegative. The rearrangement links TRBV7-6 to TRBJ1-2, with D hard to call. The sample comprised PBMCs. CDR3 region: CASSSNGGDNYGYTF. The CDR3 DNA follows: TGTGCCAGCAGCTCAAATGGCGGGGATAACTATGGCTACACCTTC.